This is a list of T cell receptor beta chains from one sample in a study of blood T cell repertoires in COVID-19. The table came from immunoSEQ multiplex PCR; TCRdb's copy has only in-frame clones and leaves some out. In the table there are fewer than 60,000 clones, approximately 80% of which are singletons. Sample: peripheral blood. Receptor source: a woman of 80 years or more with acute or convalescent COVID-19. The CDR3 runs from the conserved cysteine through the conserved F or W. A D gene is named only where the DNA matches it firmly. Part of the rows lack a size; the others show once, few, many or a class for expanded clones.

size	D	J	V	DNA	CDR3
once	-	TRBJ1-2	TRBV11-2	TGTGCCAGCAGCTTAGGTGGCAGGGTAGGAGGCTACACCTTC	CASSLGGRVGGYTF
-	TRBD1	TRBJ2-1	TRBV19	TGTGCCAGTAGTATACCCGGTAAGGGGGCCAATGAGCAGTTCTTC	CASSIPGKGANEQFF
few	TRBD1	TRBJ1-2	TRBV2	TGTGCCAGCGAACCGGGACAGGGTCGTGGCTACACCTTC	CASEPGQGRGYTF
-	TRBD1	TRBJ1-1	TRBV6-1	TGTGCCAGCAGTGATGGGACAGGGGGAAGATGGGAAGCTTTCTTT	CASSDGTGGRWEAFF
once	-	TRBJ1-2	TRBV3-1/TRBV3-2	TGTGCCAGCAGCCCCCCCGGGGCGGGGGGCTACACCTTC	CASSPPGAGGYTF
-	TRBD1	TRBJ1-1	TRBV6-5	TGTGCCAGCAGTACAGGGGCCACTGAAGCTTTCTTT	CASSTGATEAFF
once	TRBD1	TRBJ1-2	TRBV6-6	TGTGCCAGCAGTCCCGGACAGGGCGCCGGTGGCTACACCTTC	CASSPGQGAGGYTF
-	-	TRBJ1-4	TRBV27	TGTGCCAGCAGCCTCGGGGGGAATATGCGTGAAAAACTGTTTTTT	CASSLGGNMREKLFF
-	TRBD2	TRBJ2-1	TRBV3-1/TRBV3-2	TGTGCCAGCAGCCCATCTAGCGGGGGTTACAATGAGCAGTTCTTC	CASSPSSGGYNEQFF
once	-	TRBJ1-2	TRBV5-5	TGTGCCAGCAGCTTAGAGGGAGTAGGTGGCTACACCTTC	CASSLEGVGGYTF
-	TRBD1	TRBJ2-2	TRBV5-1	TGCGCCAGCAGCTCGGGGGACAGGAAGAACACCGGGGAGCTGTTTTTT	CASSSGDRKNTGELFF
-	-	TRBJ2-1	TRBV14	TGTGCCAGCAGCCAAGCCAGGGAAACCTACAATGAGCAGTTCTTC	CASSQARETYNEQFF
once	-	TRBJ2-5	TRBV2	TGTGCCAGCACCCGGGACACGTACGAGACCCAGTACTTC	CASTRDTYETQYF
-	-	TRBJ1-6	TRBV18	TGTGCCAGCTCACGTACAGGGAATTCACCCCTCCACTTT	CASSRTGNSPLHF
-	TRBD1	TRBJ1-2	TRBV24-1	TGTGCCACCAGTGCCCTCGACAGGGACTATGGCTACACCTTC	CATSALDRDYGYTF